This record looks at one T cell receptor (beta chain) sequence and its context. No antigen is known for it. No much larger clone exists at a distance of one base, and base qualities are not known. The library was generated by RT-PCR. TCRdb records Illumina HiSeq 2500 as the sequencer. The public reads were run again by TCRdb, first through fastp at Q25 and then through MiXCR, and only productive beta chains were kept. Each entry merges the rows of one CDR3 protein and shows their most common DNA and genes. The sample records hundreds of thousands of distinct CDR3 sequences, 9% to 15% of which are singletons. The ten largest clones represent about 7.8% of the sample. Taken from cysteine to phenylalanine, the CDR3 has 10 residues. Only the CDR3 DNA is retained, 30 bases long and in frame from the first base. Between the V and J ends, shortened by 3 bases and 5 bases respectively, the junction contains 1 base. Based on the germline V gene, the CDR1 and CDR2 sequences are SNHLY and FYNNEI.

The sample comes from a study of response to subunit inactivated influenza vaccine (dated by TCRdb to between 2017 and 2018). Background for the entire study: Deep quantitative T cell receptor repertoire profiling was used in the study to track responses to a trivalent subunit inactivated influenza vaccine. General study outcomes and caveats: The authors suggested that each seasonal influenza vaccination may recruit only a limited number of new T cells.

The receptor was isolated from a man aged 50 or older who received an inactivated influenza vaccine. Donor details come from another sample of the same person, matched by shared clones. This specimen was non-naive T cells sorted from PBMCs, taken about 14 days before vaccination. The cell subset or site label, as the study defines it: memory T cell fraction. The chain was built from TRBV2 and TRBJ2-5, with an unclear D gene assignment. The CDR3 protein: CASSDETQYF. Read as DNA, the sequence is TGTGCCAGCAGTGATGAGACCCAGTACTTC.